The clone carrying this T cell receptor (beta chain) was detected many times. Its specificity is not known. The CDR3 is made up of 18 amino acids. Germline V lookup: CDR1 SGHAT, CDR2 FQNNGV. Between the trimmed V and J ends, which lost 5 bases and 5 bases, there was a span of 27 bases. Each single cDNA molecule received a unique molecular identifier. A single record per CDR3 protein comes from TCRdb applying MiXCR to the 5' RACE reads. The sample consists of about 76,000 distinct CDR3 sequences, over 9% of them appearing once. The data derive from a study of early T cells in non-severe SARS-CoV-2 infection. Study at large: Bulk RNA from unsorted whole blood was sequenced; chains were unpaired. General study points: Private and CD4 specificities were missed by VDJdb matching, which favored anti-spike CD8 responses.

The clonotype originates from an adult who was a healthcare worker with PCR-confirmed SARS-CoV-2 infection or an uninfected control (not recorded which). The sequenced sample was whole blood. J is TRBJ1-1 and V is TRBV11-2; D may be TRBD1 (5 bases). CDR3 DNA sequence: TGTGCCAGCAGCGAAAAACCGACTCGAAGGGACTCTAGGACTGAAGCTTTCTTT. Translated: CASSEKPTRRDSRTEAFF.